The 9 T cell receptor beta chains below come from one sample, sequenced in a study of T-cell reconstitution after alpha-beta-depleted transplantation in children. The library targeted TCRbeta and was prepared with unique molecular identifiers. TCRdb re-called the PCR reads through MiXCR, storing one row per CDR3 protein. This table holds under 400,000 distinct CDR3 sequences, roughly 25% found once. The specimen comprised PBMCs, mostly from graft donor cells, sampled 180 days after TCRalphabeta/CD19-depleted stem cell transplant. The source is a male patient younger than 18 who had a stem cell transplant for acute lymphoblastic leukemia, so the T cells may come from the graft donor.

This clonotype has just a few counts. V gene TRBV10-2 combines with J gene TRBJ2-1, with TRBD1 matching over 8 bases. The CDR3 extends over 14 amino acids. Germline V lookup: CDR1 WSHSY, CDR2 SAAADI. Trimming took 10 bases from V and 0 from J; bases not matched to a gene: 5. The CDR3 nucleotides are TGCGCCACACAGGGGGACAGCTCCTACAATGAGCAGTTCTTC. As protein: CATQGDSSYNEQFF.

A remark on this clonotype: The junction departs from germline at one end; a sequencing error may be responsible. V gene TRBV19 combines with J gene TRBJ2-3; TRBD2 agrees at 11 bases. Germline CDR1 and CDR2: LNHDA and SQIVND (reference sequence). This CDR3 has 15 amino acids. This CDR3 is CASKPLAGGTDTQYF. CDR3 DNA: TGTGCCAGTAAACCCCTAGCGGGAGGCACGGATACGCAGTATTTT.

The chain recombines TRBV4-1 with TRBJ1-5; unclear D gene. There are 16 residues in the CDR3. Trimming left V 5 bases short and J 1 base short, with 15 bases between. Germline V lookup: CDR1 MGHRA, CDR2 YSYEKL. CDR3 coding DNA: TGCGCCAGCAGCAGACCCCCAGGCGGGAGCAATCAGCCCCAGCATTTT. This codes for CASSRPPGGSNQPQHF.

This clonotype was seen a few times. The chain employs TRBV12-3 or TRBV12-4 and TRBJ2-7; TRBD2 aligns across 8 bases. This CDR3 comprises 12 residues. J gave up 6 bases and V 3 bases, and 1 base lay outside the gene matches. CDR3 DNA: TGTGCCAGCAGTTTCGGGGGGGGCGAGCAGTACTTC. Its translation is CASSFGGGEQYF.

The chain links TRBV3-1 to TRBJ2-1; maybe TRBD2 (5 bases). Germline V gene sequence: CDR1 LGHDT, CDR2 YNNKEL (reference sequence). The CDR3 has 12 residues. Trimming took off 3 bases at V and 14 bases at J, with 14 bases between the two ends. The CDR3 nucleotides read TGTGCCAGCAGCCAGGGTTCCCGGGAAGAGTTCTTC. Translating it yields CASSQGSREEFF.

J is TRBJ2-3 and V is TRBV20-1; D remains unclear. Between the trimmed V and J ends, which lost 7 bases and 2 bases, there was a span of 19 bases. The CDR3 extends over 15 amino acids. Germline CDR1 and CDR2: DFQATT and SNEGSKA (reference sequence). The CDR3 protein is CSGHGPQNPTDTQYF. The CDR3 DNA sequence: TGCAGTGGCCACGGGCCGCAGAACCCCACAGATACGCAGTATTTT.

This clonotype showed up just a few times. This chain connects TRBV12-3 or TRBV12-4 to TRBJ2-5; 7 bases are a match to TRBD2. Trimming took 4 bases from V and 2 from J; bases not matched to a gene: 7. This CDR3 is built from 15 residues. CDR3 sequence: CASSWRLAGQETQYF. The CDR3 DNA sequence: TGTGCCAGCAGTTGGCGACTAGCCGGACAAGAGACCCAGTACTTC.

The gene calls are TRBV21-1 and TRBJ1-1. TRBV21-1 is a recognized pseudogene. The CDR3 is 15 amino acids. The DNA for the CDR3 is TGTGCCAGCAAGTGGAGGGGCACTGCGACCACTGAAGCTTTCTTT. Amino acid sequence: CASKWRGTATTEAFF.

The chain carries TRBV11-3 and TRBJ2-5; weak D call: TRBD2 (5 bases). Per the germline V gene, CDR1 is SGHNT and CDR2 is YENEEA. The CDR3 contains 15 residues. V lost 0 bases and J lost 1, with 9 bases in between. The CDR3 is CASSLDKRIQETQYF. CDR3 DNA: TGTGCCAGCAGCTTAGATAAGCGGATCCAAGAGACCCAGTACTTC.